The 15 T cell receptor beta chains presented below share a single source sample, sequenced in a study of blood T cell repertoires in COVID-19. Using immunoSEQ multiplex PCR, the repertoire was profiled, and TCRdb retains in-frame clones only, with some absent. The table records 150,000 to 200,000 clones, about 80% of them present only once. The specimen sequenced was peripheral blood. The source of these receptors is a human donor with acute or convalescent COVID-19. The donor label of this sample is uncertain.

The chain uses TRBV7-9 and TRBJ1-1, with a weak D call TRBD1 (6 bases). Per germline, CDR1 SEHNR and CDR2 FQNEAQ (reference sequence). V lost 6 bases and J lost 1, with 24 bases in between. The length of the CDR3 is 18 residues. The CDR3 spells CASRPNWGQALGNTEAFF. In DNA, the CDR3 is TGTGCCAGCAGGCCCAACTGGGGGCAGGCCCTTGGGAACACTGAAGCTTTCTTT.

This clone was seen more than once but under ten times. The chain employs TRBV19 and TRBJ1-6; TRBD1 might be the D (5 bases). V was shortened by 6 bases and J by 5 bases, with 17 bases between the two germline ends. CDR1 and CDR2 from the germline V gene are LNHDA and SQIVND (reference sequence). This CDR3 region has 16 residues. CDR3 sequence (DNA): TGTGCCAGTAGCCCAACCGCCACAGGTGATAATTCACCCCTCCACTTT. Its translation is CASSPTATGDNSPLHF.

J is TRBJ1-3 and V is TRBV7-8, with unresolved D. Germline loops: CDR1 SGHVS, CDR2 FQNEAQ. The CDR3 loop spans 16 amino acids. The germline V and J ends were trimmed by 0 bases and 3 bases, with 12 bases remaining between them. CDR3 sequence (DNA): TGTGCCAGCAGCTTAGCGCCCGGAGTGGGTGGAAACACCATATATTTT. Its translation: CASSLAPGVGGNTIYF.

Comment on this clone: The sample holds other DNA sequences that translate to the same CDR3. The CDR3: CASSAETGSGNTIYF. CDR3 DNA sequence: TGTGCCAGCAGCGCGGAGACAGGGAGCGGAAACACCATATATTTT. The rearrangement uses TRBV9 and TRBJ1-3, with TRBD1 matching over 7 bases. From germline, CDR1 is SGDLS and CDR2 YYNGEE. The V and J ends lost 3 bases and 4 bases, in that order; junction bases with no gene match: 7. The CDR3 totals 15 residues.

The chain joins TRBV18 to TRBJ2-1; 13 bases agree with TRBD2. The germline gives CDR1 KGHSH, CDR2 LQKENI. There are 15 residues in the CDR3. Unmatched junction bases numbered 4, after V lost 4 bases and J lost 7 bases. The CDR3 nucleotides read TGTGCCAGCTCACGACTAGCGGGAGGAGAAAATGAGCAGTTCTTC. As protein: CASSRLAGGENEQFF.

The chain recombines TRBV3-1 (or the pseudogene TRBV3-2) with TRBJ1-1; maybe TRBD1 (6 bases). CDR3 size: 14 residues. Looked up from germline, CDR1 is LGHDT and CDR2 is YNNKEL (reference sequence). Trimming left V 2 bases short and J 1 base short, with 8 bases between. CDR3 sequence: CASSQPGQNTEAFF. The CDR3 DNA sequence: TGTGCCAGCAGCCAACCGGGACAGAACACTGAAGCTTTCTTT.

The chain is built from TRBV7-9 and TRBJ2-5; 8 nucleotides agree with TRBD1. Germline CDR1 reads SEHNR; CDR2 reads FQNEAQ (reference sequence). CDR3 length: 15 amino acids. With 4 bases clipped from V and 4 bases from J, the junction kept 8 bases outside the gene matches. Here the CDR3 reads CASSSSGQGIETQYF. The CDR3 nucleotides read TGTGCCAGCAGCTCGAGTGGACAGGGTATAGAGACCCAGTACTTC.

This clone has a single count. The chain couples TRBV4-2 to TRBJ2-3; D call uncertain. V lost 2 bases, J lost 4 bases, and 10 bases lay in between. CDR3 length: 14 amino acids. From germline, CDR1 is LGHNA and CDR2 YNFKEQ. The CDR3 region has the DNA TGTGCCAGCAGCCAAAGTTCTGCAGCAGATACGCAGTATTTT. Its protein product is CASSQSSAADTQYF.

V and J are TRBV18 and TRBJ1-4; weak D call: TRBD1 (5 bases). Per germline, CDR1 KGHSH and CDR2 LQKENI. The CDR3 totals 18 residues. V dropped 3 bases and J dropped 8 bases, with 25 bases sitting between them. CDR3 sequence: CASSPRPLSQVLGEKLFF. The CDR3 bases are TGTGCCAGCTCACCCCGCCCTCTTTCACAGGTTCTAGGGGAAAAACTGTTTTTT.

The V call is TRBV6-2 or TRBV6-3, the J call TRBJ1-2; 7 bases line up with TRBD1. The CDR3 contains 15 residues. CDR1 and CDR2 (germline): MNHEY, SVGEGT. J was trimmed by 8 bases and V by 2 bases; bases with no gene match: 11. As DNA, the CDR3 is TGTGCCAGCAGTTACACCACAGGGGTTCCAGGGGGCTACACCTTC. It encodes CASSYTTGVPGGYTF.

The chain couples TRBV11-1 to TRBJ1-2; D is undetermined. Trimming left V 6 bases short and J 0 bases short, with 11 bases between. Germline V gene data show CDR1 as SGHAT and CDR2 as FQDESV (reference sequence). CDR3 size: 14 residues. CDR3 coding DNA: TGTGCCAGCAGTTCCCACACAGCTAACTATGGCTACACCTTC. Translating it yields CASSSHTANYGYTF.

The chain recombines TRBV5-4 with TRBJ1-2; D unresolved. This CDR3 spans 12 amino acids. V was cut by 5 bases and J by 8 bases, with 13 bases left in between. Germline V lookup: CDR1 SGHNT, CDR2 YYREEE (reference sequence). CDR3 amino acids: CASSTPLAGYTF. CDR3 coding DNA: TGTGCCAGCAGTACCCCGCTAGCCGGCTACACCTTC.

The J gene is TRBJ1-2, the V gene TRBV5-4; possibly TRBD1 for D (6 bases). Germline V gene sequence: CDR1 SGHNT, CDR2 YYREEE (reference sequence). The CDR3 totals 17 residues. V was trimmed by 3 bases and J by 3 bases, leaving 21 bases between them. The CDR3 loop is CASSSLNWEQGDYGYTF. Written as DNA, the CDR3 is TGTGCCAGCAGCTCCCTCAACTGGGAACAGGGTGACTATGGCTACACCTTC. The whole variable domain, filled in from reference TRBV5-4 and TRBJ1-2, reads ETGVTQSPTHLIKTRGQQVTLRCSSQSGHNTVSWYQQALGQGPQFIFQYYREEENGRGNFPPRFSGLQFPNYSSELNVNALELDDSALYLCASSSLNWEQGDYGYTFGSGTRLTVV.

This clone appeared a few times. The gene calls are TRBV7-3 and TRBJ1-1, with D possibly TRBD1 on 5 matching bases. CDR1 and CDR2 (germline): SGHTA, FQGTGA. The CDR3 is made up of 14 amino acids. Trimming removed 6 bases at V and 5 bases at J, with 16 bases between. The chain's CDR3 is CASSYGGRGTEAFF. In DNA form, the CDR3 reads TGTGCCAGCAGTTACGGGGGAAGGGGAACTGAAGCTTTCTTT.

V and J are TRBV7-8 and TRBJ2-7, with a tentative D call TRBD1 (6 bases). Germline CDR1 and CDR2: SGHVS and FQNEAQ. The CDR3 extends over 15 amino acids. Trimming removed 3 bases at V and 3 bases at J, with 15 bases between. The CDR3 here is CASSLQAGAFYEQYF. The CDR3 DNA follows: TGTGCCAGCAGCTTGCAGGCAGGGGCCTTCTACGAGCAGTACTTC.